A selection of T cell receptor beta chains follows, all from one sample in a study of neoadjuvant nivolumab and ipilimumab in lung cancer. Repertoires were generated with immunoSEQ multiplex PCR, while TCRdb's copy carries only in-frame clones and drops some. The sample lists 30,000 or so clones, about nine tenths occurring once. The sequencing here drew on peripheral blood, taken after neoadjuvant nivolumab, alone or with ipilimumab, at or shortly before surgery. These receptor sequences come from an adult with non-small cell lung cancer. Each CDR3 is given with its conserved first and last residue. The order of the fields is V gene, D gene, clone size, J gene, CDR3 DNA, CDR3 protein. The D gene is left open where the match is weak. Clone size is shown for a subset of rows, as once, few, many or a class of expanded clone.

V: TRBV2; D: -; size: -; J: TRBJ1-2; DNA: TGTGCCAGCAGTGGGGGCAGCGAGGACTTTTTTTATGGCTACACCTTC; CDR3: CASSGGSEDFFYGYTF
V: TRBV14; D: -; size: -; J: TRBJ1-1; DNA: TGTGCCAGCAGCCGCCCGGGGGGGACTGAAGCTTTCTTT; CDR3: CASSRPGGTEAFF
V: TRBV29-1; D: -; size: -; J: TRBJ2-2; DNA: TGCAGCGTTGACGGCAGGGCGGACACCGGGGAGCTGTTTTTT; CDR3: CSVDGRADTGELFF
V: TRBV10-3; D: TRBD1; size: -; J: TRBJ1-2; DNA: TGTGCCATCAGGGAGGGACAGCTCTATGGCTACACCTTC; CDR3: CAIREGQLYGYTF
V: TRBV5-1; D: TRBD1; size: -; J: TRBJ1-4; DNA: TGCGCCAGCAGCGTCGGACAGGGGAATGAAAAACTGTTTTTT; CDR3: CASSVGQGNEKLFF
V: TRBV5-1; D: TRBD1; size: -; J: TRBJ1-6; DNA: TGCGCCAGCAGCTCTGGACAGGTTTCTAATTCACCCCTCCACTTT; CDR3: CASSSGQVSNSPLHF
V: TRBV14; D: -; size: -; J: TRBJ2-1; DNA: TGTGCCAGCAGCCAGGGTTCGGGGGCCTACAATGAGCAGTTCTTC; CDR3: CASSQGSGAYNEQFF
V: TRBV10-3; D: -; size: -; J: TRBJ1-2; DNA: TGTGCCATCAGTGAAGATGGAACAGTCTATGGCTACACCTTC; CDR3: CAISEDGTVYGYTF
V: TRBV11-3; D: -; size: -; J: TRBJ1-6; DNA: TGTGCCAGCAGCTTAGAGAGGAATTCACCCCTCCACTTT; CDR3: CASSLERNSPLHF
V: TRBV6-5; D: -; size: -; J: TRBJ1-2; DNA: TGTGCCAGCACCTGGGGGGGGGCGAAGGGCTACACCTTC; CDR3: CASTWGGAKGYTF
V: TRBV7-9; D: -; size: once; J: TRBJ1-4; DNA: TGTGCCAGCAGCTTCGCCCTGGGAGGGTCTAATGAAAAACTGTTTTTT; CDR3: CASSFALGGSNEKLFF
V: TRBV5-6; D: -; size: -; J: TRBJ2-5; DNA: TGTGCCAGCAGCTTGGGCCAGTCCGGGGAGACCCAGTACTTC; CDR3: CASSLGQSGETQYF
V: TRBV11-2; D: -; size: -; J: TRBJ1-1; DNA: TGTGCCAGCAGCTTAGGGCCGCACACTGAAGCTTTCTTT; CDR3: CASSLGPHTEAFF
V: TRBV6-5; D: -; size: -; J: TRBJ1-2; DNA: TGTGCCAGCGCATCCCCACATTATGGCTACACCTTC; CDR3: CASASPHYGYTF